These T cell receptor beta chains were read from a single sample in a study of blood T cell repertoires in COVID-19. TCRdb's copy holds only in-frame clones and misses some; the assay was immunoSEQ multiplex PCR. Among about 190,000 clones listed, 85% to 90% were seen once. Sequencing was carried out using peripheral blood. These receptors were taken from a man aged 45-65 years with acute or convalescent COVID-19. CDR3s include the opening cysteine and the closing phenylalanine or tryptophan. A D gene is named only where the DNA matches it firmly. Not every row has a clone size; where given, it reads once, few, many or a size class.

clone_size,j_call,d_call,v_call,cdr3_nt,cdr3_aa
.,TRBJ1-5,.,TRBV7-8,TGTGCCAGCAGCTTAGGGCTGAATAATCAGCCCCAGCATTTT,CASSLGLNNQPQHF
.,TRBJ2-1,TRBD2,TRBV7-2,TGTGCCAGCAGCTTAGAGTGGGGGGGTGGCAATGAGCAGTTCTTC,CASSLEWGGGNEQFF
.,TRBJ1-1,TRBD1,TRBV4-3,TGCGCCAGCAGCCGCGGACAGGGGACTGAAGCTTTCTTT,CASSRGQGTEAFF
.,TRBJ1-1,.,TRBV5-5,TGTGCCAGCAGCTCCCCGACGGGTGAAGCTTTCTTT,CASSSPTGEAFF
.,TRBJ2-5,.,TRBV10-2,TGCGCCAGCAGTGAGTATCTCGGAGAGACCCAGTACTTC,CASSEYLGETQYF
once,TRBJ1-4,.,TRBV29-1,TGCAGCGGGGGACGGGGTGAAAAACTGTTTTTT,CSGGRGEKLFF
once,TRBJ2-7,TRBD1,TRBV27,TGTGCCAGCAGTCCCGGGACAGAAGGTCTCGAGCAGTACTTC,CASSPGTEGLEQYF
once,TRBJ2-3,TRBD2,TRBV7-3,TGTGCCAGCAGCTCGATAGCGGGTCTGGGACCAGATACGCAGTATTTT,CASSSIAGLGPDTQYF
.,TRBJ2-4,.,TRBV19,TGTGCCAGTAGTCTGCGACGATACGAGGGGGAATTAGCCAAAAACATTCAGTACTTC,CASSLRRYEGELAKNIQYF
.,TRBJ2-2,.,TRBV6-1,TGTGCCAGCAGTGAGCTGCAGGGGTCTATCGGGGAGCTGTTTTTT,CASSELQGSIGELFF
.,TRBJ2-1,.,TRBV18,TGTGCCAGCTCACCTCGAGGGCTCCGCTCCTACAATGAGCAGTTCTTC,CASSPRGLRSYNEQFF
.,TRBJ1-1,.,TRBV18,TGTGCCAGCTCACCTCGTAGTATGAGGGCTTCGAACACTGAAGCTTTCTTT,CASSPRSMRASNTEAFF
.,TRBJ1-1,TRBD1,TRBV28,TGTGCCAGCAGTTTGACAGGGTACACTGAAGCTTTCTTT,CASSLTGYTEAFF
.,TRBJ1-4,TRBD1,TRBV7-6,TGTGCCAGCAGCTTAGGGATTTCCGGGACAGGGAATGAAAAACTGTTTTTT,CASSLGISGTGNEKLFF
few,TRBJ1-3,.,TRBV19,TGTGCCGCCGCGTCTGGAAACACCATATATTTT,CAAASGNTIYF
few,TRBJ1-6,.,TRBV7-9,TGTGCCAGCAGATCTGACGGAGCCAGTTCACCCCTCCACTTT,CASRSDGASSPLHF
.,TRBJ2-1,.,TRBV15,TGTGCCACCAGCAGAGTTAACAATGAGCAGTTCTTC,CATSRVNNEQFF
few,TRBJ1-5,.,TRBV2,TGTGCCAGCAGCGAACAGGGCGGGGATCAGCCCCAGCATTTT,CASSEQGGDQPQHF
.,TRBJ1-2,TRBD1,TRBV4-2,TGTGCCAGCAGCCAGGAACCTGGACAGGCTAACTATGGCTACACCTTC,CASSQEPGQANYGYTF
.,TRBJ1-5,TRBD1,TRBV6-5,TGTGCCAGCAGTTCCGGACAGGCTTCGCGGCCCCAGCATTTT,CASSSGQASRPQHF
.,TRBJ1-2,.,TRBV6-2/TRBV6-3,TGTGCCAGCAGTTCCAGGGTGCTCTATGGCTACACCTTC,CASSSRVLYGYTF
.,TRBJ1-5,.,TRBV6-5,TGTGCCAGCCTGGGACACGTCAATCAGCCCCAGCATTTT,CASLGHVNQPQHF
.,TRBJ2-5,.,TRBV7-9,TGTGCCAGCAGCCTCAAGTGGGGGCGAGAGACCCAGTACTTC,CASSLKWGRETQYF
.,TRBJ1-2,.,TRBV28,TGTGCCAGCAGTTCACAGACACTTAGCTATGGCTACACCTTC,CASSSQTLSYGYTF
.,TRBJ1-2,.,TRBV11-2,TGTGCCAGCAGCTTATCCGGGCGGGAAGGGTATGGCTACACCTTC,CASSLSGREGYGYTF
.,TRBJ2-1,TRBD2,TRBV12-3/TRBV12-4,TGTGCCAGCGGCCCGCGGGGGGACAATGAGCAGTTCTTC,CASGPRGDNEQFF
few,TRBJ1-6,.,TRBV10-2,TGCGCCAGCAGTTCTCAGCTCCGACAGAATAATTCACCCCTCCACTTT,CASSSQLRQNNSPLHF
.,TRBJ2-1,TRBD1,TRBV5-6,TGTGCCAGCAGCTCCGAAGGACAGGATCCTTACAATGAGCAGTTCTTC,CASSSEGQDPYNEQFF
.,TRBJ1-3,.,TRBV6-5,TGTGCCAGCAGTTACTCGGAGGGGACTGGAAACACCATATATTTT,CASSYSEGTGNTIYF
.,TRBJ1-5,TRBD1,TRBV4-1,TGCGCCAGCAGCCAACTGGACAGGGGGAGTAATAATCAGCCCCAGCATTTT,CASSQLDRGSNNQPQHF
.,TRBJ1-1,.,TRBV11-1,TGTGCCAGCAGCGTTCGGGAGGACACTGAAGCTTTCTTT,CASSVREDTEAFF
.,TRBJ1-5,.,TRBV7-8,TGTGCCAGCATCGAGGGATTCGGTCAGCCCCAGCATTTT,CASIEGFGQPQHF
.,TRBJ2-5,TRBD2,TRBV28,TGTGCCAGCAGTTTACCCCGGACTAGCAGAGAGACCCAGTACTTC,CASSLPRTSRETQYF
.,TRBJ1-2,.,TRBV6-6,TGTGCCAGCAGTTACGGGGGGGACGGAAACTATGGCTACACCTTC,CASSYGGDGNYGYTF
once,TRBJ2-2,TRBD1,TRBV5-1,TGCGCCAGCAGCTTGGTGGCAGGGGGCACCGGGGAGCTGTTTTTT,CASSLVAGGTGELFF
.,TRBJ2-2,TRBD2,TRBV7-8,TGTGCCAGCAGCCCTCAGCGGGACTCTAGGGACCGTAGGGAGCTGTTTTTT,CASSPQRDSRDRRELFF
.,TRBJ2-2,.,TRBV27,TGTGCCAGCAGTTTTGAGAGCACCGGGGAGCTGTTTTTT,CASSFESTGELFF
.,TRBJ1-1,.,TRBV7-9,TGTGCCAGCAGCCCAGGGTTAGGGCGAGCTTTCTTT,CASSPGLGRAFF
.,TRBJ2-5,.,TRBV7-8,TGTGCCAGCAGCTTGCAGGTCGCGCGGGGGCTAGTAGAGACCCAGTACTTC,CASSLQVARGLVETQYF
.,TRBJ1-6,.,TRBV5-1,TGCGCCAGCAGCTTGGGTTATATTTCGGGAATTGGGTCACCCCTCCACTTT,CASSLGYISGIGSPLHF
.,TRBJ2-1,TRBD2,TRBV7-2,TGTGCCAGCAGCTCGGAGCGGGAGGGGCGCAATGAGCAGTTCTTC,CASSSEREGRNEQFF
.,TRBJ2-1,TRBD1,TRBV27,TGTGCCAGCAGTCCCCTGGACAGGGCGTCCTTGTATAGGTTCTTC,CASSPLDRASLYRFF
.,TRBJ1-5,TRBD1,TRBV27,TGTGCCAGCAGTTTAAGGGGGGGGACAGGGGGCTTTCAGCCCCAGCATTTT,CASSLRGGTGGFQPQHF
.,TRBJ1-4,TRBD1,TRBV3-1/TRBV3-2,TGTGCCAGCAGCCAAGGGACAGGGGCTAATGAAAAACTGTTTTTT,CASSQGTGANEKLFF
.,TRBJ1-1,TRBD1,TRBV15,TGTGCCACCAGCAGAGTACAGGGGCCGACTGAAGCTTTCTTT,CATSRVQGPTEAFF
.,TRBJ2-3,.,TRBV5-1,TGCGCCAGCAGCTCACGAGTTGCCCCGTTCAACACAGATACGCAGTATTTT,CASSSRVAPFNTDTQYF
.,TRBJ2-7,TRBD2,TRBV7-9,TGTGCCAGCAGCACCCCTAGCGGGAGGGGGGACTACGAGCAGTACTTC,CASSTPSGRGDYEQYF
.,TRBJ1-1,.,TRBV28,TGTGCCAGCAGTTTAGAAAGCGTTTTTGAAGCTTTCTTT,CASSLESVFEAFF